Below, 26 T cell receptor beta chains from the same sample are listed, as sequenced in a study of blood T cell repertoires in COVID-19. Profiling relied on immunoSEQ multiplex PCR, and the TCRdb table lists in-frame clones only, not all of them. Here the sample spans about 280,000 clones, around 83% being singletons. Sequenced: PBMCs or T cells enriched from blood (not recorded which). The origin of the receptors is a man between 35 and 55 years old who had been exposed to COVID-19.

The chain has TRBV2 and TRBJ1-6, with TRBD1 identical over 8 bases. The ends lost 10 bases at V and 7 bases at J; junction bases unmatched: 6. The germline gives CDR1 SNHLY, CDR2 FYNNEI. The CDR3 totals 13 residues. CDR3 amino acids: CATLRTGNSPLHF. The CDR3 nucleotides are TGTGCCACACTTAGGACAGGGAATTCACCCCTCCACTTT.

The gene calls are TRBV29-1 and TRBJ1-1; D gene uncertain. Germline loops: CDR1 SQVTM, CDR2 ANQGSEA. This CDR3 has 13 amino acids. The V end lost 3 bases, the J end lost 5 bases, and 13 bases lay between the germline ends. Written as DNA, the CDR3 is TGCAGCGTTGAGGGAGGAGGGAGGACTGAAGCTTTCTTT. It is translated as CSVEGGGRTEAFF.

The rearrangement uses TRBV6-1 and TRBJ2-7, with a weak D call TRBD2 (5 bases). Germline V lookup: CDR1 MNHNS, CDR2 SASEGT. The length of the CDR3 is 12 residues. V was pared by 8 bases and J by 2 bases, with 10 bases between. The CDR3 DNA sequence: TGTGCCAGCTGGTCCGGGACCTACGAGCAGTACTTC. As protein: CASWSGTYEQYF.

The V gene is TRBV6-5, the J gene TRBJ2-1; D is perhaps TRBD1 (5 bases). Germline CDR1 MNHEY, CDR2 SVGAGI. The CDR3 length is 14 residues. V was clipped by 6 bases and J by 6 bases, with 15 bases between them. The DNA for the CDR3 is TGTGCCAGCAGACAACAGGACCTGCTCAATGAGCAGTTCTTC. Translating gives CASRQQDLLNEQFF.

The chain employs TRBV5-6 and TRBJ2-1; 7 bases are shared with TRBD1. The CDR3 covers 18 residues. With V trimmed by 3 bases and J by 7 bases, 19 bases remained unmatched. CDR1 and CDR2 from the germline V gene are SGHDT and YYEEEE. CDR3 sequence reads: CASSWKRLMRGPGNEQFF. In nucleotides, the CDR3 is TGTGCCAGCAGCTGGAAACGGCTTATGAGGGGGCCCGGGAATGAGCAGTTCTTC.

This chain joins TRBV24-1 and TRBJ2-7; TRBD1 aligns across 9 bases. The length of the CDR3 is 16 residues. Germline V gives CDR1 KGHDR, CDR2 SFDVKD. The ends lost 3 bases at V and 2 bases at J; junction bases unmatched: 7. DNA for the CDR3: TGTGCCACCAGTGATACCCGGGACAGGGTCCCCTACGAGCAGTACTTC. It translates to CATSDTRDRVPYEQYF.

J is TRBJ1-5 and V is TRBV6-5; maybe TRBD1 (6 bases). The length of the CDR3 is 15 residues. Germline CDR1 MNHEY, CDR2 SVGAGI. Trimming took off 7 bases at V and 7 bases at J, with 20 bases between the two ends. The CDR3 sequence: CASTLTSGQTQPQHF. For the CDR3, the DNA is TGTGCCAGCACCCTTACTTCCGGACAGACACAGCCCCAGCATTTT.

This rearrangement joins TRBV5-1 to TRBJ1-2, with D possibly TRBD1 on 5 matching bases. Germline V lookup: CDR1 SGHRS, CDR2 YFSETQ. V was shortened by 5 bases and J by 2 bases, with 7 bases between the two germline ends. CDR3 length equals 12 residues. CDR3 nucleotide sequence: TGCGCCAGCAGTAGGGGAAACTATGGCTACACCTTC. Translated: CASSRGNYGYTF.

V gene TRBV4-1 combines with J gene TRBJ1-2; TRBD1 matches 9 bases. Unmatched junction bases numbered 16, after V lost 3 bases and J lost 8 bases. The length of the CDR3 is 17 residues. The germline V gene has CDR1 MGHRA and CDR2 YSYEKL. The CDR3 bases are TGCGCCAGCAGCCATCTAAGGGGACAGGGCGGATTGTGGGGCTACACCTTC. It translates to CASSHLRGQGGLWGYTF.

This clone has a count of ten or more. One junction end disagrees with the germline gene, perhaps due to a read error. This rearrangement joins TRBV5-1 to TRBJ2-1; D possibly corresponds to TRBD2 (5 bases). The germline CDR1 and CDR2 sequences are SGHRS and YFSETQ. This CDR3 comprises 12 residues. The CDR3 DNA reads TGCGCCAGCAGCCTAGACTACACTGAGCAGTTCTTC. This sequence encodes CASSLDYTEQFF.

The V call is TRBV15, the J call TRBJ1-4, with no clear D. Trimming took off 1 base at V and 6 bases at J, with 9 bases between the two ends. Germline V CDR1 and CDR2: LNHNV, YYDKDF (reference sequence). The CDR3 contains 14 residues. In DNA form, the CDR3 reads TGTGCCACCAGCAGAGTCCGTTTTGATGAAAAACTGTTTTTT. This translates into CATSRVRFDEKLFF.

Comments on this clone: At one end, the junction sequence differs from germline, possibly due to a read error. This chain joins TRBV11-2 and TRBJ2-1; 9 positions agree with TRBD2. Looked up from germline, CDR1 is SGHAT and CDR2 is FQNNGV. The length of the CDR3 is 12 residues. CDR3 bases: TGTGCCAGCAGTTTAGCGGGAGTTGAGCAGTTCTTC. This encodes CASSLAGVEQFF.

The CDR3 spells CASSPRDRGQPQHF. DNA for the CDR3: TGTGCCAGCAGCCCCCGGGACAGGGGCCAGCCCCAGCATTTT. J is TRBJ1-5 and V is TRBV3-1 (or the pseudogene TRBV3-2); 10 positions agree with TRBD1. Germline V gives CDR1 LGHDT, CDR2 YNNKEL (reference sequence). With V trimmed by 4 bases and J by 7 bases, 4 bases remained unmatched. The CDR3 totals 14 residues.

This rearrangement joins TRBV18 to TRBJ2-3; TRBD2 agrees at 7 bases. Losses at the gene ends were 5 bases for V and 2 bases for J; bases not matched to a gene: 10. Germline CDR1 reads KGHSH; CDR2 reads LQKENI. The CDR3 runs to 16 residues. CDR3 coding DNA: TGTGCCAGCTCAACCTCGTCCGGGACTACCACAGATACGCAGTATTTT. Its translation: CASSTSSGTTTDTQYF.

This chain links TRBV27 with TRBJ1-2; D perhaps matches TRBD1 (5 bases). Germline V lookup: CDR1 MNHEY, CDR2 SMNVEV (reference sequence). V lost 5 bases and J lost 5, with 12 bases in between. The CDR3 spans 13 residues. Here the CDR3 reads CASSPPGHYGYTF. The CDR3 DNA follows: TGTGCCAGCAGTCCCCCAGGGCATTATGGCTACACCTTC.

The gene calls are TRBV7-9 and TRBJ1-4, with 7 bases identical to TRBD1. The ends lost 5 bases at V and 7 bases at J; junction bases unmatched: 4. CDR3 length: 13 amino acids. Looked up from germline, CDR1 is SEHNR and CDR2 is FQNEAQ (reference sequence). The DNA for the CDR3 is TGTGCCAGCAGCGGGGACAGCCTTGAAAAACTGTTTTTT. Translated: CASSGDSLEKLFF.

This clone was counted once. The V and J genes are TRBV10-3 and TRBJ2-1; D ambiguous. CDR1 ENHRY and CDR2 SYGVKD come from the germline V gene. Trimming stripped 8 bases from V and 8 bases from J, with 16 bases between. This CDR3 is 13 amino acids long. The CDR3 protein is CAIAYSGSDEQFF. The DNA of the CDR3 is TGTGCCATCGCGTACTCGGGTTCGGATGAGCAGTTCTTC.

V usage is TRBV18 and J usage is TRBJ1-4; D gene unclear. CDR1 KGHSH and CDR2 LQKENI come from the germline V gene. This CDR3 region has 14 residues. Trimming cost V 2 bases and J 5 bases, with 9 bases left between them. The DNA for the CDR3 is TGTGCCAGCTCACCAGTTTTACTAAATGAAAAACTGTTTTTT. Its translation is CASSPVLLNEKLFF.

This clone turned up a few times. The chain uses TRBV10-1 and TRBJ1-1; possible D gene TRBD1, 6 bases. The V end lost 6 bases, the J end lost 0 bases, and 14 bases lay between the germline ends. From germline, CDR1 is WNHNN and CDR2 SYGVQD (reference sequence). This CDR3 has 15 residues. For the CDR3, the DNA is TGCGCCAGCAGACCAGGGGCGTCCTTGAACACTGAAGCTTTCTTT. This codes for CASRPGASLNTEAFF.

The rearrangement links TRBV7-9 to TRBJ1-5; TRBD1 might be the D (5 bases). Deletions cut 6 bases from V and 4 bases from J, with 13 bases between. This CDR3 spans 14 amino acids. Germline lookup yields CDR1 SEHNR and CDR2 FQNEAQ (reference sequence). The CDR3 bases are TGTGCCAGCAGTGAAGACAGTCGAAATCAGCCCCAGCATTTT. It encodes CASSEDSRNQPQHF.

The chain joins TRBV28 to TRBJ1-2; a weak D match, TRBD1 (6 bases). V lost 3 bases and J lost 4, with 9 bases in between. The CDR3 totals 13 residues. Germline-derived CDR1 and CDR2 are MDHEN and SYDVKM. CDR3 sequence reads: CASSFRDTYGYTF. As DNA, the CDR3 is TGTGCCAGCAGTTTCCGGGACACCTATGGCTACACCTTC.

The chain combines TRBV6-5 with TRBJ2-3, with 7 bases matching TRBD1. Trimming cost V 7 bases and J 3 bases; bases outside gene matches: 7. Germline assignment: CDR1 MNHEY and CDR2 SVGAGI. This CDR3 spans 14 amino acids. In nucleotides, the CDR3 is TGTGCCAGCAAAAGGACAGGAACGACAGATACGCAGTATTTT. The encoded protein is CASKRTGTTDTQYF.

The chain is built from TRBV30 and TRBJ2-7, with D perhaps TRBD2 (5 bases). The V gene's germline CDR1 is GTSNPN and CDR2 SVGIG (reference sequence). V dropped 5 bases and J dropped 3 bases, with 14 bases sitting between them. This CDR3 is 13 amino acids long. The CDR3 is CAWGKGEFYEQYF. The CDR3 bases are TGTGCCTGGGGGAAGGGAGAGTTCTACGAGCAGTACTTC.

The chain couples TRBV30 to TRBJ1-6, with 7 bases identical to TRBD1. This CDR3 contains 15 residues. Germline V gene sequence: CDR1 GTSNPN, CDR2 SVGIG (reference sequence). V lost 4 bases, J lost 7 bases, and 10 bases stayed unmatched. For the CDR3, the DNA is TGTGCCTGGACCACACTCAGGGGGATAAATTCACCCCTCCACTTT. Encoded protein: CAWTTLRGINSPLHF.

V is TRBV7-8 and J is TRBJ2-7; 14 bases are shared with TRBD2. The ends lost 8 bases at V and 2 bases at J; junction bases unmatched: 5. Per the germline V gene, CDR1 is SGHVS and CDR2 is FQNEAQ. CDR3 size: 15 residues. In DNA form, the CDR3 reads TGTGCCAGCCGAGGACTAGCGGGAGGAACCTACGAGCAGTACTTC. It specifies CASRGLAGGTYEQYF. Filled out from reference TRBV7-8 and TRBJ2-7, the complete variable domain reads GAGVSQSPRYKVAKRGQDVALRCDPISGHVSLFWYQQALGQGPEFLTYFQNEAQLDKSGLPSDRFFAERPEGSVSTLKIQRTQQEDSAVYLCASRGLAGGTYEQYFGPGTRLTVT.

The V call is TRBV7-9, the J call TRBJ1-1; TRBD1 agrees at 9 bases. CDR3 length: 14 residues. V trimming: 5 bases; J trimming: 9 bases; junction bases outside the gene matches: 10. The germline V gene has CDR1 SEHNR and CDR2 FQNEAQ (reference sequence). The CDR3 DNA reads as TGTGCCAGCAGCCCCCCTCTGGACAGGGGAAAAGCTTTCTTT. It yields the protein CASSPPLDRGKAFF.